The 22 T cell receptor beta chains presented below share a single source sample, sequenced in a study of cytomegalovirus exposure and HLA in healthy donors. Researchers ran the PCR with 60 Vbeta and 13 Jbeta primers. The assay was immunoSEQ multiplex PCR, and TCRdb's table has in-frame clones only and misses some. Here the sample spans 60,000 to 90,000 clones, about two thirds being singletons. Sequencing input: PBMCs. Source of these receptors: a man aged 40-50 years in good health and CMV-seropositive.

The chain recombines TRBV5-1 with TRBJ1-1, with D possibly matching TRBD1 (6 bases). Germline-derived CDR1 and CDR2 are SGHRS and YFSETQ. V gave up 4 bases and J gave up 5 bases, with 15 bases separating them. This CDR3 region has 14 residues. The CDR3 sequence is CASSKTRGTTEAFF. CDR3 sequence (DNA): TGCGCCAGCAGCAAAACCAGGGGCACGACTGAAGCTTTCTTT. The full variable domain, with the rest looked up from reference TRBV5-1 and TRBJ1-1, is KAGVTQTPRYLIKTRGQQVTLSCSPISGHRSVSWYQQTPGQGLQFLFEYFSETQRNKGNFPGRFSGRQFSNSRSEMNVSTLELGDSALYLCASSKTRGTTEAFFGQGTRLTVV.

The table lists this clone with a few counts. The chain is built from TRBV5-4 and TRBJ1-1, with D perhaps TRBD1 (5 bases). The CDR3 has 15 amino acids. Germline loops: CDR1 SGHNT, CDR2 YYREEE (reference sequence). The V and J ends lost 0 bases and 1 base respectively, with 10 bases between them. Here the CDR3 reads CASSLVGAANTEAFF. As DNA, the CDR3 is TGTGCCAGCAGCTTGGTTGGGGCAGCGAACACTGAAGCTTTCTTT.

V is TRBV6-5 and J is TRBJ1-2; 7 positions agree with TRBD1. V shed 5 bases, J shed 7 bases, and the junction held 10 bases outside the gene matches. CDR1 is MNHEY and CDR2 is SVGAGI in the germline V gene. The CDR3 sequence is 14 residues long. CDR3: CASSLDDRALGYTF. The CDR3 coding sequence is TGTGCCAGCAGTCTTGATGACAGGGCACTTGGCTACACCTTC.

The chain couples TRBV2 to TRBJ2-1; D unresolved. Germline V gives CDR1 SNHLY, CDR2 FYNNEI. The V end was cut by 3 bases, the J end by 2 bases, with 8 bases between. The CDR3 runs 14 residues. DNA for the CDR3: TGTGCCAGCAGTGAGAGCGCAGCCTACAATGAGCAGTTCTTC. The encoded protein is CASSESAAYNEQFF. The variable domain in full, completed from reference TRBV2 and TRBJ2-1, reads EPEVTQTPSHQVTQMGQEVILRCVPISNHLYFYWYRQILGQKVEFLVSFYNNEISEKSEIFDDQFSVERPDGSNFTLKIRSTKLEDSAMYFCASSESAAYNEQFFGPGTRLTVL.

The rearrangement links TRBV12-5 to TRBJ1-5, with D maybe TRBD1 (5 bases). This CDR3 contains 15 residues. Per the germline V gene, CDR1 is LGHNT and CDR2 is FRNRAP. The germline V and J ends were trimmed by 5 bases and 4 bases, with 15 bases remaining between them. The CDR3 sequence is CASGPQGGGNQPQHF. The CDR3 DNA reads as TGTGCTAGTGGTCCCCAGGGAGGTGGGAATCAGCCCCAGCATTTT. The full variable domain, in which reference TRBV12-5 and TRBJ1-5 provide the parts outside the CDR3, is DARVTQTPRHKVTEMGQEVTMRCQPILGHNTVFWYRQTMMQGLELLAYFRNRAPLDDSGMPKDRFSAEMPDATLATLKIQPSEPRDSAVYFCASGPQGGGNQPQHFGDGTRLSIL.

This clone was found a few times. The chain couples TRBV5-4 to TRBJ1-2; D not certain. The CDR3 runs 13 residues. Trimming left V 3 bases short and J 0 bases short, with 6 bases between. Per the germline V gene, CDR1 is SGHNT and CDR2 is YYREEE (reference sequence). The CDR3 DNA reads as TGTGCCAGCAGCTACACCCCTAACTATGGCTACACCTTC. Its protein product is CASSYTPNYGYTF.

The gene calls are TRBV15 and TRBJ1-1; D gene ambiguous. The germline V gene has CDR1 LNHNV and CDR2 YYDKDF (reference sequence). The CDR3 loop spans 15 amino acids. V was cut by 0 bases and J by 4 bases, with 12 bases left in between. The CDR3 protein is CATSRDLDRGTEAFF. Here the CDR3 DNA reads TGTGCCACCAGCAGAGATTTGGATAGAGGCACTGAAGCTTTCTTT. Combining the CDR3 with reference TRBV15 and TRBJ1-1 gives the whole variable domain DAMVIQNPRYQVTQFGKPVTLSCSQTLNHNVMYWYQQKSSQAPKLLFHYYDKDFNNEADTPDNFQSRRPNTSFCFLDIRSPGLGDTAMYLCATSRDLDRGTEAFFGQGTRLTVV.

The rearrangement joins TRBV9 to TRBJ1-1, with 9 bases lining up with TRBD1. Germline lookup yields CDR1 SGDLS and CDR2 YYNGEE. The CDR3 sequence is 14 residues long. The V and J ends lost 4 bases and 7 bases, in that order; junction bases with no gene match: 8. This CDR3 is CASSPRDRANEAFF. The CDR3 DNA reads TGTGCCAGCAGCCCGAGGGACAGGGCTAATGAAGCTTTCTTT.

The CDR3, as DNA: TGTGCCAGCAGTTACTATATTAGTGCTATTGATGGCTACACCTTC. This codes for CASSYYISAIDGYTF. The chain links TRBV6-5 to TRBJ1-2; D not certain. CDR1 and CDR2 (germline): MNHEY, SVGAGI. The ends were cut back, 1 base at V and 6 bases at J, with 15 bases in the middle. The CDR3 length is 15 residues.

The J gene is TRBJ2-7, the V gene TRBV10-3; 8 positions match TRBD1. The CDR3 consists of 13 residues. In germline, CDR1 is ENHRY, CDR2 SYGVKD. J was trimmed by 5 bases and V by 6 bases; bases with no gene match: 6. Written as DNA, the CDR3 is TGTGCCATCAGAGGGGGGACAGGCGACGAGCAGTACTTC. Translating gives CAIRGGTGDEQYF.

The genes are TRBV6-1 and TRBJ2-6; 7 bases are shared with TRBD2. V lost 4 bases and J lost 1; bases outside the gene matches: 7. Per the germline V gene, CDR1 is MNHNS and CDR2 is SASEGT. The CDR3 totals 17 residues. The CDR3 sequence is CASSVSGGWSGANVLTF. The DNA for the CDR3 is TGTGCCAGCAGTGTCTCCGGGGGGTGGTCTGGGGCCAACGTCCTGACTTTC.

V and J are TRBV5-1 and TRBJ2-7; no reliable D call. The V end was cut by 2 bases, the J end by 0 bases, with 9 bases between. This CDR3 is 14 amino acids long. CDR1 is SGHRS and CDR2 is YFSETQ in the germline V gene. The CDR3 protein is CASSFVTNSYEQYF. In nucleotides, the CDR3 is TGCGCCAGCAGCTTCGTCACTAACTCCTACGAGCAGTACTTC.

This chain connects TRBV5-6 to TRBJ1-2; tentative D call: TRBD1 (6 bases). The CDR3 spans 16 residues. V lost 0 bases to trimming and J lost 4 bases, with 16 bases between them. CDR1 and CDR2 from the germline V gene are SGHDT and YYEEEE. CDR3 sequence (DNA): TGTGCCAGCAGCTTGGGAAACAGGGAGAGAGGCTATGGCTACACCTTC. It yields the protein CASSLGNRERGYGYTF.

The chain employs TRBV18 and TRBJ2-1, with 10 bases that match TRBD1. The germline V gene encodes CDR1 KGHSH and CDR2 LQKENI. Trimming took 2 bases from V and 8 from J; bases not matched to a gene: 6. The length of the CDR3 is 15 residues. CDR3 sequence (DNA): TGTGCCAGCTCACCAGACAGGGGGCAGTTGGATGAGCAGTTCTTC. Protein sequence: CASSPDRGQLDEQFF.

This clone came up a few times. This chain connects TRBV2 to TRBJ1-5; no clear D. Germline values: CDR1 SNHLY, CDR2 FYNNEI. V was clipped by 0 bases and J by 4 bases, with 10 bases between them. The CDR3 consists of 15 residues. CDR3 bases: TGTGCCAGCAGTGAAGCGCTTGCCGGGAATCAGCCCCAGCATTTT. It is translated as CASSEALAGNQPQHF. The full variable domain, in which reference TRBV2 and TRBJ1-5 provide the parts outside the CDR3, is EPEVTQTPSHQVTQMGQEVILRCVPISNHLYFYWYRQILGQKVEFLVSFYNNEISEKSEIFDDQFSVERPDGSNFTLKIRSTKLEDSAMYFCASSEALAGNQPQHFGDGTRLSIL.

This clone was seen a handful of times. The chain has TRBV11-2 and TRBJ1-1; 10 bases agree with TRBD1. The J segment lost 3 bases and the V segment lost 0 bases, leaving 4 bases of the junction unmatched. The germline V gene has CDR1 SGHAT and CDR2 FQNNGV. The CDR3 covers 16 residues. The CDR3 DNA is TGTGCCAGCAGCTTAGATAGGGGACAGGGGTACACTGAAGCTTTCTTT. As protein: CASSLDRGQGYTEAFF. Combining the CDR3 with reference TRBV11-2 and TRBJ1-1 gives the whole variable domain EAGVAQSPRYKIIEKRQSVAFWCNPISGHATLYWYQQILGQGPKLLIQFQNNGVVDDSQLPKDRFSAERLKGVDSTLKIQPAKLEDSAVYLCASSLDRGQGYTEAFFGQGTRLTVV.

This clone was picked up a small number of times. Other DNA sequences in the sample encode the same CDR3. This chain joins TRBV18 and TRBJ1-2, with 7 bases that match TRBD1. Germline V gives CDR1 KGHSH, CDR2 LQKENI. The junction had 1 base not matched to a gene; V was cut back by 3 bases and J by 3 bases. The CDR3 consists of 13 residues. The CDR3 reads CASSPDRDYGYTF. The CDR3 coding sequence is TGTGCCAGCTCACCTGACAGGGACTATGGCTACACCTTC. The whole variable domain, filled in from reference TRBV18 and TRBJ1-2, reads NAGVMQNPRHLVRRRGQEARLRCSPMKGHSHVYWYRQLPEEGLKFMVYLQKENIIDESGMPKERFSAEFPKEGPSILRIQQVVRGDSAAYFCASSPDRDYGYTFGSGTRLTVV.

V usage is TRBV30 and J usage is TRBJ1-1; D is perhaps TRBD1 (6 bases). This CDR3 has 14 residues. CDR1 is GTSNPN and CDR2 is SVGIG in the germline V gene (reference sequence). V lost 0 bases to trimming and J lost 6 bases, with 14 bases between them. In DNA, the CDR3 is TGTGCCTGGAGTGTACTCACCAGGGGAGCTGAAGCTTTCTTT. It encodes CAWSVLTRGAEAFF.

This clone was seen a handful of times. The rearrangement links TRBV6-1 to TRBJ1-2, with unresolved D. Trimming removed 2 bases at V and 0 bases at J, with 7 bases between. CDR1 and CDR2 (germline): MNHNS, SASEGT. This CDR3 contains 14 residues. The CDR3 DNA reads TGTGCCAGCAGTGAAATTCGGGCTAACTATGGCTACACCTTC. The encoded protein is CASSEIRANYGYTF.

The chain combines TRBV9 with TRBJ1-1; D not resolved. This CDR3 comprises 13 residues. Germline assignment: CDR1 SGDLS and CDR2 YYNGEE. Trimming cost V 3 bases and J 0 bases, with 6 bases left between them. The CDR3: CASSGLMNTEAFF. The DNA of the CDR3 is TGTGCCAGCAGCGGACTCATGAACACTGAAGCTTTCTTT.

There are a few counts of this clone. The rearrangement uses TRBV5-1 and TRBJ2-2; 7 positions agree with TRBD1. In germline, CDR1 is SGHRS, CDR2 YFSETQ. CDR3 size: 15 residues. V lost 5 bases to trimming and J lost 4 bases; unmatched junction nucleotides: 8. The CDR3, as DNA: TGCGCCAGCAGTCCCACAACAGGGGTCACCGGGGAGCTGTTTTTT. Protein sequence: CASSPTTGVTGELFF.

This chain links TRBV5-6 with TRBJ1-5; TRBD1 matches 10 bases. The CDR3 extends over 19 amino acids. Germline values: CDR1 SGHDT, CDR2 YYEEEE. V lost 2 bases and J lost 0; bases outside the gene matches: 11. CDR3 bases: TGTGCCAGCAGCTTAACTCCCGGGACAGGGGCTGATAGCAATCAGCCCCAGCATTTT. It encodes CASSLTPGTGADSNQPQHF. Full variable domain (outside the CDR3, taken from reference TRBV5-6 and TRBJ1-5): DAGVTQSPTHLIKTRGQQVTLRCSPKSGHDTVSWYQQALGQGPQFIFQYYEEEERQRGNFPDRFSGHQFPNYSSELNVNALLLGDSALYLCASSLTPGTGADSNQPQHFGDGTRLSIL.